This T cell receptor beta chain came from a study of T cell repertoires in cytomegalovirus infection. Overall study: Researchers turned to recently identified HLA-C-restricted CMV epitopes as well as well-studied HLA-B-restricted ones. The study, taken as a whole, reports: Carriage of CMV together with the relevant HLA was identifiable through cumulative public TCR beta family frequency.

Germline-derived CDR1 and CDR2 are SGHTA and FQGNSA. The CDR3 loop spans 12 amino acids. This clonotype was detected only a few times. The target antigen is unknown. A junction boundary mismatches the germline segment, possibly from a read error. TCRdb ran MiXCR on the reads and lists one entry per CDR3 protein. The data show about 740,000 distinct CDR3 sequences, around 30% seen once. This chain links TRBV7-2 with TRBJ2-3; 9 bases line up with TRBD2. Source: cultured PBMCs, taken from culture after CMV antigen stimulation. The clonotype was recovered from a human donor in good health (CMV status not recorded). Some clones in this sample may be carry-over from other donors' samples. The CDR3 DNA follows: TGTGCCAGCACCCCGAATATAGCGGGGGTTCGATTT. Protein: CASTPNIAGVRF. Based on the CDR3 plus reference TRBV7-2 and TRBJ2-3, the full variable domain is GAGVSQSPSNKVTEKGKDVELRCDPISGHTALYWYRQSLGQGLEFLIYFQGNSAPDKSGLPSDRFSAERTGGSVSTLTIQRTQQEDSAVYLCASTPNIAGVRFGPGTRLTVL.